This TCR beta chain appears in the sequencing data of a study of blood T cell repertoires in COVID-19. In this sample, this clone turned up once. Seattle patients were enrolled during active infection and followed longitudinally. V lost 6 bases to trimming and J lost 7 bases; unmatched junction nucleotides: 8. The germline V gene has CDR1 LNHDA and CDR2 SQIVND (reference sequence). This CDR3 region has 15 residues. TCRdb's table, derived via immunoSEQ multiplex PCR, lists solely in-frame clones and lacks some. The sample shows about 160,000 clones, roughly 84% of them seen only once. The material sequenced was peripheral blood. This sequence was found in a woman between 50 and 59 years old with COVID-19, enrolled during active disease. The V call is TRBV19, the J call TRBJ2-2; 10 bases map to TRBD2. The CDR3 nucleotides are TGTGCCAGTAGCCAGAGCGGGGGGGCCTACGGGGAGCTGTTTTTT. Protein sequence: CASSQSGGAYGELFF.